The 30 T cell receptor beta chains listed next were all sequenced from one sample in a study of shared clonotypes between healthy human individuals. The table came from immunoSEQ multiplex PCR; TCRdb's copy has only in-frame clones and leaves some out. The repertoire consists of some 700,000 clones, with about nine tenths occurring once and the leading ten covering around a third. Material for sequencing was memory CD8+ T cells from PBMCs. Subset given: CD45RO+ cells pooled with CCR7-negative TemRA cells. The receptors were sampled from a young man in good health. Some clones in this sample may be carry-over from other donors' samples.

V and J are TRBV27 and TRBJ2-1; no clear D gene. Germline lookup yields CDR1 MNHEY and CDR2 SMNVEV (reference sequence). CDR3 length equals 15 residues. V was shortened by 0 bases and J by 0 bases, with 6 bases between the two germline ends. The CDR3 spells CASSLSDSSYNEQFF. The CDR3 DNA is TGTGCCAGCAGTTTATCCGATAGCTCCTACAATGAGCAGTTCTTC.

This chain joins TRBV15 and TRBJ2-7, with D hard to call. The germline gives CDR1 LNHNV, CDR2 YYDKDF (reference sequence). This CDR3 spans 15 amino acids. V gave up 0 bases and J gave up 3 bases, with 12 bases separating them. The chain's CDR3 is CATSRDPQADYEQYF. CDR3 coding DNA: TGTGCCACCAGCAGAGATCCGCAGGCCGACTACGAGCAGTACTTC.

In DNA, the CDR3 is TGTGCCAGTAGGGGCCCTACGGACTATGGCTACACCTTC. This gives the protein CASRGPTDYGYTF. The V call is TRBV19, the J call TRBJ1-2; unclear D gene. Per the germline V gene, CDR1 is LNHDA and CDR2 is SQIVND (reference sequence). The CDR3 runs 13 residues. V was pared by 6 bases and J by 3 bases, with 11 bases between.

This chain uses TRBV29-1 with TRBJ2-2; no clear D. The V gene's germline CDR1 is SQVTM and CDR2 ANQGSEA. Trimming pared 3 bases from V and 4 bases from J, leaving 12 bases between. There are 14 residues in the CDR3. CDR3 in DNA: TGCAGCGTTGAGCCCGAAGATGGCACCGGGGAGCTGTTTTTT. Residues: CSVEPEDGTGELFF.

The V call is TRBV6-6, the J call TRBJ2-3; D not certain. The CDR3 is 15 amino acids. Germline CDR1 reads MNHNY; CDR2 reads SVGAGI (reference sequence). The V end lost 0 bases, the J end lost 0 bases, and 7 bases lay between the germline ends. In DNA form, the CDR3 reads TGTGCCAGCAGTTACTCCAGCCTTAGCACAGATACGCAGTATTTT. Its protein is CASSYSSLSTDTQYF.

This clone was detected a few times. This chain joins TRBV27 and TRBJ1-2; TRBD1 aligns across 9 bases. The CDR3 is made up of 15 amino acids. J gave up 7 bases and V 3 bases, and 9 bases lay outside the gene matches. Germline values: CDR1 MNHEY, CDR2 SMNVEV (reference sequence). CDR3 coding DNA: TGTGCCAGCAGTTTCAACCTGGACAGGGGCTCTGGCTACACCTTC. Amino acid sequence: CASSFNLDRGSGYTF.

This sequence joins TRBV6-5 and TRBJ1-1, with TRBD1 matching over 9 bases. Trimming took 4 bases from V and 11 from J; bases not matched to a gene: 2. The CDR3 is 11 residues long. The germline V gene has CDR1 MNHEY and CDR2 SVGAGI. The DNA for the CDR3 is TGTGCCAGCAGTTCGGACAGGGGCGCTTTCTTT. It translates to CASSSDRGAFF.

Concerning this clone itself: One base away lies a much larger clone, so this may be a sequencing read error. The same CDR3 is also encoded by other DNA sequences in this sample. The genes are TRBV6-4 and TRBJ2-2, with D tentatively TRBD2 (5 bases). V gave up 4 bases and J gave up 3 bases, with 6 bases separating them. The CDR3 extends over 13 amino acids. The germline V gene has CDR1 MRHNA and CDR2 SNTAGT. The CDR3 DNA reads TGTGCCAGCAGTGCCGGGGACACCGGGGAGCTGTTTTTT. Translation: CASSAGDTGELFF.

This chain joins TRBV7-6 and TRBJ2-1, with TRBD2 matching over 11 bases. CDR1 is SGHVS, CDR2 FNYEAQ, per germline. The V segment lost 4 bases and the J segment 9 bases; nucleotides outside the gene matches: 20. The CDR3 consists of 19 residues. The CDR3, as DNA: TGTGCCAGCAGCTCCGCAGGGGGCTTAGCGGGAGGGCCTATGTTTGAGCAGTTCTTC. Translated: CASSSAGGLAGGPMFEQFF.

The chain is built from TRBV27 and TRBJ2-7; TRBD2 matches at 9 bases. This CDR3 is built from 16 residues. Germline V gene sequence: CDR1 MNHEY, CDR2 SMNVEV (reference sequence). V trimming: 0 bases; J trimming: 5 bases; junction bases outside the gene matches: 8. CDR3 loop: CASSLSAGAGGNEQYF. Here the CDR3 DNA reads TGTGCCAGCAGTTTATCGGCTGGGGCGGGAGGGAACGAGCAGTACTTC.

The V call is TRBV7-8, the J call TRBJ2-5, with TRBD2 matching 10 bases. Germline lookup yields CDR1 SGHVS and CDR2 FQNEAQ. V was pared by 2 bases and J by 1 base, with 7 bases of the junction left unmatched. This CDR3 has 17 residues. The CDR3 here is CASSLLLGLAAQETQYF. CDR3 nucleotides: TGTGCCAGCAGCTTATTACTTGGACTAGCGGCCCAAGAGACCCAGTACTTC.

This clone came up once. This chain's CDR3 is CASGLAAGEQYF. The CDR3, as DNA: TGTGCTAGTGGTTTGGCTGCTGGGGAGCAGTACTTC. V and J are TRBV12-5 and TRBJ2-7; D gene unclear. CDR1 is LGHNT, CDR2 FRNRAP, per germline. The CDR3 totals 12 residues. V lost 1 base to trimming and J lost 7 bases, with 8 bases between them.

The rearrangement joins TRBV7-8 to TRBJ2-1, with TRBD2 matching 7 bases. V was pared by 1 base and J by 5 bases, with 5 bases of the junction left unmatched. Germline CDR1 is SGHVS and CDR2 is FQNEAQ. The CDR3 spans 15 residues. CDR3 DNA: TGTGCCAGCAGCTTAGATCCTAGCGGCCACAATGAGCAGTTCTTC. As protein: CASSLDPSGHNEQFF.

This chain connects TRBV5-1 to TRBJ2-7, with TRBD1 matching over 9 bases. V lost 4 bases, J lost 0 bases, and 5 bases stayed unmatched. There are 15 residues in the CDR3. The germline V gene encodes CDR1 SGHRS and CDR2 YFSETQ. The CDR3 reads CASSAGQGSSYEQYF. The CDR3 nucleotides are TGCGCCAGCAGCGCAGGACAGGGGTCCTCCTACGAGCAGTACTTC.

V usage is TRBV15 and J usage is TRBJ2-1, with TRBD2 matching over 8 bases. CDR3 length equals 15 residues. Germline V CDR1 and CDR2: LNHNV, YYDKDF (reference sequence). Trimming at V came to 2 bases and at J to 6 bases, leaving 6 bases not matched to a gene. The CDR3 sequence: CATSRPPGLGNEQFF. The CDR3 nucleotides are TGTGCCACCAGCAGACCTCCGGGACTAGGCAATGAGCAGTTCTTC.

The chain couples TRBV7-9 to TRBJ2-7; D ambiguous. The V and J ends lost 3 bases and 0 bases respectively, with 9 bases between them. Per the germline V gene, CDR1 is SEHNR and CDR2 is FQNEAQ (reference sequence). This CDR3 is built from 14 residues. CDR3 DNA sequence: TGTGCCAGCAGCTTTGCTCTAAGCTCCTACGAGCAGTACTTC. Protein product: CASSFALSSYEQYF.

V is TRBV9 and J is TRBJ2-1, with TRBD1 matching 8 bases. The CDR3 has 15 amino acids. The V gene's germline CDR1 is SGDLS and CDR2 YYNGEE. The ends lost 4 bases at V and 5 bases at J; junction bases unmatched: 8. The CDR3 protein is CASSLGQGWNNEQFF. The CDR3 coding sequence is TGTGCCAGCAGCTTAGGACAGGGTTGGAACAATGAGCAGTTCTTC. Full variable domain (rest looked up from reference TRBV9 and TRBJ2-1): DSGVTQTPKHLITATGQRVTLRCSPRSGDLSVYWYQQSLDQGLQFLIQYYNGEERAKGNILERFSAQQFPDLHSELNLSSLELGDSALYFCASSLGQGWNNEQFFGPGTRLTVL.

This clone has just one count. In nucleotides, the CDR3 is TGTGCCAGCAGCTTGGGGGCTAGCGGGGTCGAGCAGTACTTC. Translation: CASSLGASGVEQYF. This sequence joins TRBV5-4 and TRBJ2-7, with 9 positions matching TRBD2. The junction had 4 bases not matched to a gene; V was cut back by 0 bases and J by 6 bases. Germline assignment: CDR1 SGHNT and CDR2 YYREEE (reference sequence). The CDR3 has 14 residues. Supplemented by reference TRBV5-4 and TRBJ2-7, the full variable domain reads ETGVTQSPTHLIKTRGQQVTLRCSSQSGHNTVSWYQQALGQGPQFIFQYYREEENGRGNFPPRFSGLQFPNYSSELNVNALELDDSALYLCASSLGASGVEQYFGPGTRLTVT.

The chain is built from TRBV9 and TRBJ2-7, with 7 bases matching TRBD2. Germline V gene data show CDR1 as SGDLS and CDR2 as YYNGEE. The CDR3 covers 15 residues. J gave up 0 bases and V 2 bases, and 5 bases lay outside the gene matches. For the CDR3, the DNA is TGTGCCAGCAGCGTGGGGAGGGTCCCCTCCTACGAGCAGTACTTC. It codes for CASSVGRVPSYEQYF.

V is TRBV11-2 and J is TRBJ2-5; D perhaps matches TRBD2 (6 bases). CDR1 is SGHAT, CDR2 FQNNGV, per germline. V was trimmed by 4 bases and J by 5 bases, leaving 11 bases between them. The CDR3 totals 13 residues. The CDR3 sequence: CASSSRRGETQYF. CDR3 DNA: TGTGCCAGCAGCTCCCGCCGGGGGGAGACCCAGTACTTC. Supplemented by reference TRBV11-2 and TRBJ2-5, the full variable domain reads EAGVAQSPRYKIIEKRQSVAFWCNPISGHATLYWYQQILGQGPKLLIQFQNNGVVDDSQLPKDRFSAERLKGVDSTLKIQPAKLEDSAVYLCASSSRRGETQYFGPGTRLLVL.

The V and J genes are TRBV5-1 and TRBJ2-7; D may be TRBD1 or TRBD2 (6 bases each). Germline V gene lookup returns CDR1 SGHRS and CDR2 YFSETQ. V lost 2 bases and J lost 4, with 25 bases in between. The CDR3 is 18 residues long. The chain's CDR3 is CASSLSPLGGLGAYEQYF. CDR3 nucleotides: TGCGCCAGCAGCTTATCCCCACTAGGGGGGTTGGGGGCATACGAGCAGTACTTC.

The table lists this clone with a count of one. The chain joins TRBV14 to TRBJ2-7; 9 positions match TRBD1. J gave up 2 bases and V 5 bases, and 10 bases lay outside the gene matches. The CDR3 has 16 residues. CDR1 and CDR2 (germline): SGHDN, FVKESK. Here the CDR3 DNA reads TGTGCCAGCAGCGCACTAAGGGACAGGGTACCCTACGAGCAGTACTTC. Its translation: CASSALRDRVPYEQYF.

A remark on this clone: One junction end disagrees with the germline gene, perhaps due to a read error. The gene calls are TRBV25-1 and TRBJ2-7, with D tentatively TRBD2 (5 bases). Germline V gives CDR1 MGHDK, CDR2 SYGVNS. The CDR3 consists of 13 residues. The CDR3 loop reads CASGDWGEDEQYF. CDR3 coding DNA: TGTGCCAGCGGTGACTGGGGAGAAGACGAGCAGTACTTC.

The chain uses TRBV27 and TRBJ2-3; 7 bases are shared with TRBD2. Germline V CDR1 and CDR2: MNHEY, SMNVEV (reference sequence). This CDR3 contains 16 residues. J lost 4 bases, V lost 5 bases, and 12 bases had no gene match. CDR3 DNA sequence: TGTGCCAGCAGTAGAACATTAGCGGGTGGTCCAGATACGCAGTATTTT. Its translation is CASSRTLAGGPDTQYF.

The chain links TRBV10-1 to TRBJ1-1; D gene ambiguous. Trimming removed 3 bases from V and 4 bases from J, with 12 bases in between. The germline V gene has CDR1 WNHNN and CDR2 SYGVQD (reference sequence). The CDR3 runs 14 residues. CDR3 sequence reads: CASSDLREGTEAFF. CDR3 DNA: TGCGCCAGCAGTGACCTCCGGGAGGGCACTGAAGCTTTCTTT.

This clone was observed a handful of times. The chain joins TRBV28 to TRBJ1-1; D might be TRBD1 (5 bases). Trimming removed 6 bases at V and 6 bases at J, with 11 bases between. Germline V gene sequence: CDR1 MDHEN, CDR2 SYDVKM. CDR3 length equals 12 residues. The CDR3 sequence: CASRIDSSEAFF. CDR3 DNA: TGTGCCAGCAGGATTGACAGCTCTGAAGCTTTCTTT. Based on the CDR3 plus reference TRBV28 and TRBJ1-1, the full variable domain is DVKVTQSSRYLVKRTGEKVFLECVQDMDHENMFWYRQDPGLGLRLIYFSYDVKMKEKGDIPEGYSVSREKKERFSLILESASTNQTSMYLCASRIDSSEAFFGQGTRLTVV.

The chain carries TRBV28 and TRBJ2-1, with D uncertain. V shed 5 bases and J shed 4 bases, with 18 bases lying between them. The germline V gene has CDR1 MDHEN and CDR2 SYDVKM. There are 16 residues in the CDR3. CDR3: CASSLPPADEYNEQFF. The CDR3 nucleotides read TGTGCCAGCAGTCTACCTCCCGCGGACGAATACAATGAGCAGTTCTTC.

This chain uses TRBV18 with TRBJ2-3; TRBD2 aligns across 11 bases. The germline gives CDR1 KGHSH, CDR2 LQKENI. This CDR3 region has 17 residues. The V gene end was trimmed by 4 bases and the J gene end by 4 bases; junction bases not matched to a gene: 10. The CDR3 reads CASSHSGRAHGADTQYF. CDR3 nucleotides: TGTGCCAGCTCACATAGCGGGAGGGCCCACGGGGCAGATACGCAGTATTTT. Full variable domain (rest looked up from reference TRBV18 and TRBJ2-3): NAGVMQNPRHLVRRRGQEARLRCSPMKGHSHVYWYRQLPEEGLKFMVYLQKENIIDESGMPKERFSAEFPKEGPSILRIQQVVRGDSAAYFCASSHSGRAHGADTQYFGPGTRLTVL.

The rearrangement uses TRBV4-2 and TRBJ2-7, with 13 bases identical to TRBD2. CDR1 LGHNA and CDR2 YNFKEQ come from the germline V gene. The CDR3 has 17 amino acids. V lost 2 bases and J lost 1; bases outside the gene matches: 5. CDR3 region: CASSQQGTSGNSYEQYF. The DNA of the CDR3 is TGTGCCAGCAGCCAACAAGGGACTAGCGGGAATTCCTACGAGCAGTACTTC.

This rearrangement joins TRBV19 to TRBJ2-2, with a possible D match to TRBD1 (6 bases). Germline lookup yields CDR1 LNHDA and CDR2 SQIVND (reference sequence). CDR3 length: 13 amino acids. Trimming took off 10 bases at V and 6 bases at J, with 15 bases between the two ends. The CDR3 sequence is CAIETGLPGELFF. For the CDR3, the DNA is TGTGCCATCGAAACAGGGTTGCCCGGGGAGCTGTTTTTT.